What follows are 13 T cell receptor beta chains derived from one specimen sequenced in a study of control samples from healthy donors and cancer patients. Clones were sequenced by immunoSEQ multiplex PCR, and TCRdb holds only the in-frame ones, with some missing. The sample comprises 120,000 or so clones, 70% to 90% of which are singletons, and 2.9% rests with the top ten. Sequencing input: blood. The receptor source for this set is a man between 60 and 70 years old in good health.

The chain is built from TRBV3-1 (or the pseudogene TRBV3-2) and TRBJ2-4, with D possibly matching TRBD1 (5 bases). The germline CDR1 and CDR2 sequences are LGHDT and YNNKEL (reference sequence). The CDR3 spans 16 residues. The ends were cut back, 1 base at V and 1 base at J, with 11 bases in the middle. The CDR3 coding sequence is TGTGCCAGCAGCCAAGGGGGCACCGCGGCCAAAAACATTCAGTACTTC. Its translation: CASSQGGTAAKNIQYF.

This chain joins TRBV5-1 and TRBJ1-3; D possibly corresponds to TRBD1 (5 bases). V shed 3 bases and J shed 2 bases, with 9 bases lying between them. The CDR3 contains 14 residues. Per the germline V gene, CDR1 is SGHRS and CDR2 is YFSETQ. CDR3 residues: CASSWDRTGNTIYF. Written as DNA, the CDR3 is TGCGCCAGCAGCTGGGACCGTACTGGAAACACCATATATTTT.

The V call is TRBV30, the J call TRBJ1-6; D gene unclear. Germline V gene data show CDR1 as GTSNPN and CDR2 as SVGIG (reference sequence). This CDR3 has 17 residues. The V gene lost 2 bases and the J gene lost 0 bases, with 14 bases spanning the gap. The CDR3 nucleotides read TGTGCCTGGAGTAGGGAAGGCCTAAGCTCCTATAATTCACCCCTCCACTTT. Protein sequence: CAWSREGLSSYNSPLHF. Complete variable domain (other parts from reference TRBV30 and TRBJ1-6): SQTIHQWPATLVQPVGSPLSLECTVEGTSNPNLYWYRQAAGRGLQLLFYSVGIGQISSEVPQNLSASRPQDRQFILSSKKLLLSDSGFYLCAWSREGLSSYNSPLHFGNGTRLTVT.

The genes are TRBV24-1 and TRBJ2-3, with a possible D match to TRBD1 (6 bases). The V and J ends lost 6 bases and 4 bases respectively, with 22 bases between them. In germline, CDR1 is KGHDR, CDR2 SFDVKD. This CDR3 has 17 residues. The CDR3, as DNA: TGTGCCACCAGTTCCTCGGTTGGTCAGGGGACGGCAGATACGCAGTATTTT. This translates into CATSSSVGQGTADTQYF.

CDR3 protein: CASSEDWQGETQYF. CDR3 DNA sequence: TGTGCCAGCAGTGAAGATTGGCAGGGAGAGACCCAGTACTTC. The genes are TRBV6-1 and TRBJ2-5; possibly TRBD1 for D (5 bases). There are 14 residues in the CDR3. CDR1 and CDR2 from the germline V gene are MNHNS and SASEGT. V lost 1 base, J lost 4 bases, and 10 bases lay in between.

This clone was observed a handful of times. This rearrangement joins TRBV4-1 to TRBJ1-6; TRBD1 matches 8 bases. This CDR3 contains 15 residues. The junction had 10 bases not matched to a gene; V was cut back by 1 base and J by 14 bases. Germline values: CDR1 MGHRA, CDR2 YSYEKL. Written as DNA, the CDR3 is TGCGCCAGCAGCCAAGTTCCCCCAGACAGGGGCACCCTCCACTTT. It encodes CASSQVPPDRGTLHF.

This chain links TRBV6-2 or TRBV6-3 with TRBJ2-7, with no clear D. Germline V CDR1 and CDR2: MNHEY, SVGEGT. The length of the CDR3 is 13 residues. Trimming removed 0 bases from V and 6 bases from J, with 9 bases in between. The CDR3 sequence: CASSYSRVSEQYF. Written as DNA, the CDR3 is TGTGCCAGCAGTTACTCGAGAGTTTCCGAGCAGTACTTC.

V and J are TRBV3-1 (or the pseudogene TRBV3-2) and TRBJ2-2; D ambiguous. Between the trimmed V and J ends, which lost 0 bases and 2 bases, there was a span of 10 bases. Germline CDR1 is LGHDT and CDR2 is YNNKEL (reference sequence). The CDR3 has 16 residues. CDR3 residues: CASSQDGTVNTGELFF. The CDR3 DNA reads as TGTGCCAGCAGCCAAGATGGAACGGTAAACACCGGGGAGCTGTTTTTT.

The genes are TRBV4-1 and TRBJ2-2; possibly TRBD2 for D (5 bases). CDR3 length equals 15 residues. Germline-derived CDR1 and CDR2 are MGHRA and YSYEKL. V was trimmed by 4 bases and J by 3 bases, leaving 12 bases between them. The CDR3: CASSLNPGYTGELFF. As DNA, the CDR3 is TGCGCCAGCAGCCTTAATCCGGGGTACACCGGGGAGCTGTTTTTT.

The DNA for the CDR3 is TGTGCCAGCAGCTTAGCAACGGGGACAAACATTCAGTACTTC. Translating gives CASSLATGTNIQYF. The chain employs TRBV7-2 and TRBJ2-4; the D gene could be TRBD1 or TRBD2 (5 bases each). CDR1 is SGHTA, CDR2 FQGNSA, per germline. V lost 0 bases to trimming and J lost 6 bases, with 9 bases between them. This CDR3 is built from 14 residues.

The chain employs TRBV4-1 and TRBJ1-5; D is unresolved. CDR3 size: 15 residues. The germline gives CDR1 MGHRA, CDR2 YSYEKL. Trimming pared 3 bases from V and 2 bases from J, leaving 11 bases between. The CDR3 spells CASSHVAVGNQPQHF. DNA of the CDR3: TGCGCCAGCAGCCACGTGGCAGTGGGCAATCAGCCCCAGCATTTT.

The CDR3 sequence is CASSEQGTLPVFYGYTF. As DNA, the CDR3 is TGTGCCAGCAGTGAACAGGGGACACTGCCTGTTTTTTATGGCTACACCTTC. This chain connects TRBV25-1 to TRBJ1-2; a weak D match, TRBD1 (6 bases). The germline V gene encodes CDR1 MGHDK and CDR2 SYGVNS. V shed 2 bases and J shed 5 bases, with 21 bases lying between them. The CDR3 runs to 17 residues.

This clone was seen a single time. The genes are TRBV2 and TRBJ1-3, with TRBD1 identical over 9 bases. Germline assignment: CDR1 SNHLY and CDR2 FYNNEI. CDR3 length: 16 residues. Losses at the gene ends were 4 bases for V and 4 bases for J; bases not matched to a gene: 8. The CDR3: CASSAKQGAGGNTIYF. The CDR3 DNA reads as TGTGCCAGCAGTGCCAAACAGGGGGCAGGGGGAAACACCATATATTTT.